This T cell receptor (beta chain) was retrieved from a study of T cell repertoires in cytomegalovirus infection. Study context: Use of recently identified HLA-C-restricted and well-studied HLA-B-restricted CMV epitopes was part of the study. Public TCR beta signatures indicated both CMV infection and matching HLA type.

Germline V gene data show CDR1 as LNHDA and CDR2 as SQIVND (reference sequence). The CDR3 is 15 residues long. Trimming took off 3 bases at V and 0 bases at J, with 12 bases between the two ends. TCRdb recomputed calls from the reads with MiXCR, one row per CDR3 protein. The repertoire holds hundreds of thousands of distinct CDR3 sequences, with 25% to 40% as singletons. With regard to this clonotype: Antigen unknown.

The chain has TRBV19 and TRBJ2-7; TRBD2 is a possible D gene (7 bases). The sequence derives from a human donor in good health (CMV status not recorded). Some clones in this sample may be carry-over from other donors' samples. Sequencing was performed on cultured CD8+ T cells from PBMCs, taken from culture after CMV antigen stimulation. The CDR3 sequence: CASSINGGLSYEQYV. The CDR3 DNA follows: TGTGCCAGTAGTATCAACGGGGGGCTCTCCTACGAGCAGTACGTC.